This T cell receptor beta chain appears in the sequencing data of a study of Graves' ophthalmopathy and Graves' hyperthyroidism. The V end was cut by 6 bases, the J end by 3 bases, with 18 bases between. CDR1 and CDR2 (germline): LNHDA, SQIVND (reference sequence). This CDR3 has 17 amino acids. Amplified material comprised TCR beta CDR3 regions derived from RNA transcripts. RT-PCR with HTBI primers came first, then second-round multiplex PCR. Via MiXCR, TCRdb re-called the multiplex PCR reads, giving one row per CDR3 protein. The sample contains roughly 400,000 distinct CDR3 sequences, around 18% of which appear only once. In its sample, this clonotype was seen many times.

This receptor was obtained from a young woman with Graves' ophthalmopathy. The rearrangement uses TRBV19 and TRBJ2-6; D assignment may be TRBD1 or TRBD2 (5 bases each). Material: peripheral blood. The CDR3 loop is CASRGTIRSVGANVLTF. The CDR3 nucleotides are TGTGCCAGTAGGGGGACGATAAGGAGCGTTGGGGCCAACGTCCTGACTTTC.